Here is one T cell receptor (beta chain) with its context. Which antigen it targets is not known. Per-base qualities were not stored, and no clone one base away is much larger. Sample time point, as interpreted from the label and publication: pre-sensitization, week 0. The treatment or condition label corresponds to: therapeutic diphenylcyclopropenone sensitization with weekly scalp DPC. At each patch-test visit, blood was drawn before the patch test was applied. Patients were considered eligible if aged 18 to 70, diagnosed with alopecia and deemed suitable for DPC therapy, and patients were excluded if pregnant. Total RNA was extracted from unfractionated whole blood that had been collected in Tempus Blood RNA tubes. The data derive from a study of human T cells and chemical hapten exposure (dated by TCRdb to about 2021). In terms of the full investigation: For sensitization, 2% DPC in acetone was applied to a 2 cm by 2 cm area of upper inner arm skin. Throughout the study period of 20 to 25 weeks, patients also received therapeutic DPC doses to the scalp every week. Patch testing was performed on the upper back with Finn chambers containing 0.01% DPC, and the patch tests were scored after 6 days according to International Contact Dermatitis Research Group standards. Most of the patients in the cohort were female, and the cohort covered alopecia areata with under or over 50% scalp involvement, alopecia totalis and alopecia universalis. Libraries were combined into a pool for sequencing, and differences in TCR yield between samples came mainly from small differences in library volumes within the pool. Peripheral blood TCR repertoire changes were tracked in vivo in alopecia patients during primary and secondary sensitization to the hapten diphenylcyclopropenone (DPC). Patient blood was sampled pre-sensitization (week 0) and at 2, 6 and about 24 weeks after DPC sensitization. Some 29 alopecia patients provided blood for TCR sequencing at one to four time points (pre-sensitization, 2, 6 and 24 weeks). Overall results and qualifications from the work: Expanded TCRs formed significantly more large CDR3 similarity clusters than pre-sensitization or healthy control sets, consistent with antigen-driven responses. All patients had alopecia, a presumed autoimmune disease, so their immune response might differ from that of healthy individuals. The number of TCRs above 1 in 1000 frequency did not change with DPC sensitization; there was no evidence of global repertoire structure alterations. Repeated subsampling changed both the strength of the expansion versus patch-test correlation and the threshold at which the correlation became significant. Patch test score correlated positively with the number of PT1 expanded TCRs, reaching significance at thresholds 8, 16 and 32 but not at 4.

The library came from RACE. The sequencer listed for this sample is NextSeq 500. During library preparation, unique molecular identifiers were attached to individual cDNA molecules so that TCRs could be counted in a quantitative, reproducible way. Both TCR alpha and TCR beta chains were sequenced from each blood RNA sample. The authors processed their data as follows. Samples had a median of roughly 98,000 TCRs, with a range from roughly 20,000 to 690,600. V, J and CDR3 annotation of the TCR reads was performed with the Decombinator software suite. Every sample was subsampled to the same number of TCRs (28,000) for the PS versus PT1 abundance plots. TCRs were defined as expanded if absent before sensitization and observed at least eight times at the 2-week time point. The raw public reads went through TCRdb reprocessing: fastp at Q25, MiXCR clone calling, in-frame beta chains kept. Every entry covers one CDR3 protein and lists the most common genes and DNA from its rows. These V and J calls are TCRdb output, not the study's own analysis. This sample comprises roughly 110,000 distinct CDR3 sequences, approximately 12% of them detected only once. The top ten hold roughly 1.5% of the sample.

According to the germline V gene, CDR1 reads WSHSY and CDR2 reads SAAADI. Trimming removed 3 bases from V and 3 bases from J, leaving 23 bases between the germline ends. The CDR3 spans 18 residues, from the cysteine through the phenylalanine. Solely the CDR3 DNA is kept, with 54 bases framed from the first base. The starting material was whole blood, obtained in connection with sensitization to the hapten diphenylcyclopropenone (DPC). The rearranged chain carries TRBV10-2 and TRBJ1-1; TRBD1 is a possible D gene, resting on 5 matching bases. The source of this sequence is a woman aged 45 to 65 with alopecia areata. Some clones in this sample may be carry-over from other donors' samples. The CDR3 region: CASSDRGIWGSSDTEAFF. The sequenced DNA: TGCGCCAGCAGTGACCGAGGAATATGGGGCTCTTCGGACACTGAAGCTTTCTTT.